This T cell receptor (beta chain) was profiled in a study of shared clonotypes between healthy human individuals. Study in general: Researchers assigned three CD4 naive, three CD4 memory, two CD8 naive and one CD8 memory plate to each donor. Points from the study as a whole: The sharing of 4% to 5.5% of naive CD4 clonotypes was seen across a handful of donors. The represented genetic and exposure-history diversity was limited by the small number of donors.

Note on this clone: Its antigen is unidentified.

With 0 bases removed from V and 3 bases from J, the gap between germline ends came to 9 bases. Per germline, CDR1 LGHNA and CDR2 YNFKEQ. The CDR3 contains 15 residues. Replicate sorted-subset PCRs were loaded with around 0.2 ug DNA, approximately 31,000 T cell genomes. The protocol was immunoSEQ multiplex PCR, while the TCRdb copy is restricted to in-frame clones and leaves out a portion. The table has some 790,000 clones, 72% seen once. V is TRBV4-2 and J is TRBJ1-5, with D tentatively TRBD1 (6 bases). This TCR derives from a woman aged 25-40 years in good health. Source material: memory CD4+ T cells sorted from blood. Described subset: CD45RA-negative fraction. CDR3 region: CASSQEWDNNQPQHF. DNA of the CDR3: TGTGCCAGCAGCCAAGAATGGGACAACAATCAGCCCCAGCATTTT.